The subject of this entry is one TCR beta chain. Libraries were prepared by immunoSEQ multiplex PCR; TCRdb keeps only in-frame clonotypes and omits some of them. The profile shows about 40,000 clones, about 88% of them singletons. This sample stems from a study of T cell changes during pregnancy in multiple sclerosis. The length of the CDR3 is 13 residues. CDR1 and CDR2 from the germline V gene are SGDLS and YYNGEE. The trim removed 4 bases at V and 6 bases at J, leaving 4 bases unmatched. This TCR derives from a female donor with multiple sclerosis, enrolled in a pregnancy study. Here the sequenced sample was CD4+ T cells from peripheral blood mononuclear cells, taken in the second trimester of pregnancy. This sequence joins TRBV9 and TRBJ2-7; TRBD1 aligns across 10 bases. DNA for the CDR3: TGTGCCAGCAGCCCAGGGGACAGGGGCGAGCAGTACTTC. Encoded protein: CASSPGDRGEQYF.